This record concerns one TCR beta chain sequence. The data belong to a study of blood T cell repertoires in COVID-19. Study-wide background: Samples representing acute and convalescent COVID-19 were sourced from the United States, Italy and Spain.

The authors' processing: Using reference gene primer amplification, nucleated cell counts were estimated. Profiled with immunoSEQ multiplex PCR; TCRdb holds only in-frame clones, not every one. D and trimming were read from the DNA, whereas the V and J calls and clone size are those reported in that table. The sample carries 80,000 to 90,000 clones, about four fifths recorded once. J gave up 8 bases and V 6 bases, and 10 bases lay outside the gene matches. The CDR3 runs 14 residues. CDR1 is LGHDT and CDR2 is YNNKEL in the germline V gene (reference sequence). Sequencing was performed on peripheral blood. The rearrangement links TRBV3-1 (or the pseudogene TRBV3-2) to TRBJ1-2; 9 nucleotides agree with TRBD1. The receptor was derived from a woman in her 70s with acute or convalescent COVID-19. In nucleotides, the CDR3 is TGTGCCAGCAGGGGATTGGACAGGGGATTGGGCTACACCTTC. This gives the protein CASRGLDRGLGYTF.